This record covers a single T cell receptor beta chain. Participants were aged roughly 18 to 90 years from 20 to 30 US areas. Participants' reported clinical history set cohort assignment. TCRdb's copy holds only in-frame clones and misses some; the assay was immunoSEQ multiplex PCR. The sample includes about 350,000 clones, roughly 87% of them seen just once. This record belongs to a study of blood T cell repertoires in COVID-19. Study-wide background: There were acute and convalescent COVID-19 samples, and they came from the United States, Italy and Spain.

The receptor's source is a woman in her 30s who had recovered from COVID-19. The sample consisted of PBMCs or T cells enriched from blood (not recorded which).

CDR3 DNA sequence: TGCGCCAGCAGCCCGAGCTCCTACAATGAGCAGTTCTTC. As protein: CASSPSSYNEQFF. This chain uses TRBV5-1 with TRBJ2-1, with D uncertain. This CDR3 is built from 13 residues. Trimming took 4 bases from V and 0 from J, leaving 5 bases between them. Germline-derived CDR1 and CDR2 are SGHRS and YFSETQ.